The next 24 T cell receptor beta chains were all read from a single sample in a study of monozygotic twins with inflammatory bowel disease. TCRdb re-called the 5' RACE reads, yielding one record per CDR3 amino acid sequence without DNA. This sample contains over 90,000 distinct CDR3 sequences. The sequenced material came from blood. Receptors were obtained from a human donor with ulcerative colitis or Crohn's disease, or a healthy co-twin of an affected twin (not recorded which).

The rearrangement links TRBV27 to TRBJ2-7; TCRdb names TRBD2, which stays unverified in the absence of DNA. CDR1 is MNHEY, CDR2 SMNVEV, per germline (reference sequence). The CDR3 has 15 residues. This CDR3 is CASSRGWAEAYEQYF.

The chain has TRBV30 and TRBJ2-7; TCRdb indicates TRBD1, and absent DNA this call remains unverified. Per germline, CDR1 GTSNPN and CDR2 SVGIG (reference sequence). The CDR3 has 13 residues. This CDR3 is CAWDGGLTYEQYF.

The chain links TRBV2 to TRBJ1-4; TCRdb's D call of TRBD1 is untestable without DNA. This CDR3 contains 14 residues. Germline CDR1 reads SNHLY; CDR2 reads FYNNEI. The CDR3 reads CASSGTSGSEKLFF.

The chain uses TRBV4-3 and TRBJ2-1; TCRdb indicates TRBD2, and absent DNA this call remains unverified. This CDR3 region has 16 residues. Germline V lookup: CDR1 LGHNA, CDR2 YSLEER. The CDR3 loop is CASSQGAGLMNNEQFF.

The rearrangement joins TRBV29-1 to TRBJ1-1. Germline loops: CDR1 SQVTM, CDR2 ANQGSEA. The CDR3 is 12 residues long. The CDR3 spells CSVVTVNTEAFF.

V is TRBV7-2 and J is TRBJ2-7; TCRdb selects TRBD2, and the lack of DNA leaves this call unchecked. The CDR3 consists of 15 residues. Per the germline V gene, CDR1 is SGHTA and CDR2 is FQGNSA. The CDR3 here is CASSLAGGSVYEQYF.

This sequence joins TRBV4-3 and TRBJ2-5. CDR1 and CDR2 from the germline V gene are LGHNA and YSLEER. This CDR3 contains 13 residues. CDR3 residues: CASSHQFGETQYF.

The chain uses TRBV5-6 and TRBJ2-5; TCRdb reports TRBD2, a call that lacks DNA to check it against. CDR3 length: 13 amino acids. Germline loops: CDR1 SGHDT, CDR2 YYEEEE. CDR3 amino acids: CASSSDYSETQYF.

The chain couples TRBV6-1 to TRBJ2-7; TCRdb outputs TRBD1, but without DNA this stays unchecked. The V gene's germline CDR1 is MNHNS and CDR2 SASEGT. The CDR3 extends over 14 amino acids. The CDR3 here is CASVTGGISYEQYF.

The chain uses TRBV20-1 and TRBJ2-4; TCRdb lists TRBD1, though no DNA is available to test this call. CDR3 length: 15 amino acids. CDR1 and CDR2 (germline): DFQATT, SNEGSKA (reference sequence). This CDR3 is CSAPPGAIAKNIQYF.

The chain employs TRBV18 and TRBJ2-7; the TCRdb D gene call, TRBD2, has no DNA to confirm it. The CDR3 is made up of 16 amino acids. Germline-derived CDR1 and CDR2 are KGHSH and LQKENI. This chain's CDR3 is CASSPTGTSGSEEQYF.

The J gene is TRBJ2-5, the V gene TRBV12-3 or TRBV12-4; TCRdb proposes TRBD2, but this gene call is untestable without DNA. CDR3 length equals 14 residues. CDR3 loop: CASTFRDYKETQYF.

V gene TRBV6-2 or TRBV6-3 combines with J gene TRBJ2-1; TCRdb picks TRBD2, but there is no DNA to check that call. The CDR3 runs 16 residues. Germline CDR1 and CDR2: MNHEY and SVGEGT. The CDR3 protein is CASSYSTLAGYNEQFF.

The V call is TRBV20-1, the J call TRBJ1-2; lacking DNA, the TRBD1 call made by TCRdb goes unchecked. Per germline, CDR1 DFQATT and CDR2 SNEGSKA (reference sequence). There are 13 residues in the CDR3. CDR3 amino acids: CSASEGQGDGYTF.

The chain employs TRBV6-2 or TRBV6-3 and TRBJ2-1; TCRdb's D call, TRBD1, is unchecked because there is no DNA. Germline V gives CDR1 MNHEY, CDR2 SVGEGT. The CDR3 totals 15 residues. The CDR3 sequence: CASGVGGASYNEQFF.

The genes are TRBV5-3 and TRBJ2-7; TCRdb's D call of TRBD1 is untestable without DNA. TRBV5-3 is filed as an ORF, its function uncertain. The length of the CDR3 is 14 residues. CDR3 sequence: CARSYWTGDYEQYF.

CDR3 sequence reads: CASRLFGGSGNTIYF. The chain carries TRBV12-3 or TRBV12-4 and TRBJ1-3. CDR3 size: 15 residues.

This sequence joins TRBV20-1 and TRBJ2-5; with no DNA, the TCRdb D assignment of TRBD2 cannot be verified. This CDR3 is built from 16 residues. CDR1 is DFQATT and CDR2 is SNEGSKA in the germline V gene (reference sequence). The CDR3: CSARDQRGWYQETQYF.

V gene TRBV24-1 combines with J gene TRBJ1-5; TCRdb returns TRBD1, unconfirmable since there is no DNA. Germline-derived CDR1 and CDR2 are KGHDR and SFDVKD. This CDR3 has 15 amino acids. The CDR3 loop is CATSADRAYNQPQHF.

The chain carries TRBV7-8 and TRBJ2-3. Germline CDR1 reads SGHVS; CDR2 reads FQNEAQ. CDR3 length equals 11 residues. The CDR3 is CASSARDTQYF.

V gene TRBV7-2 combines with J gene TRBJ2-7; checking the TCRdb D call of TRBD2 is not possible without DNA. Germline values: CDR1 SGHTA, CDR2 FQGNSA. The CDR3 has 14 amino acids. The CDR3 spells CASSLVAGNYEQYF.

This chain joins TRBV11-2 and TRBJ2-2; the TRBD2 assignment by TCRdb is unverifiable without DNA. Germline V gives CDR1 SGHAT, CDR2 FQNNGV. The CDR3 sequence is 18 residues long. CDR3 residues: CASSLVGTSGRAGGELFF.

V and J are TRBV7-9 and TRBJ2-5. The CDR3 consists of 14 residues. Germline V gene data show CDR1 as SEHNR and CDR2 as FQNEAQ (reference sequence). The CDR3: CASSLGVYQETQYF.

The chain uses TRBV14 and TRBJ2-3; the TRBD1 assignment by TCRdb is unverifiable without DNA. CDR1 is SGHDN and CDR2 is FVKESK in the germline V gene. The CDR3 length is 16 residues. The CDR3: CASSQARTGRADTQYF.